One sample yielded the 20 T cell receptor beta chains listed below, sequenced in a study of blood T cell repertoires in COVID-19 (dated by TCRdb to about 2020). Libraries were constructed by the immunoSEQ multiplex PCR assay. Entries here come from immuneACCESS through TCRdb and include only in-frame sequences with V and J called. Some clones fail to appear in such tables; in the studies checked, an unresolved V gene covers under half of the shortfall, and the cause of the remainder is unknown. The sample data list fewer than 85,000 clones, and about 90% of these were observed just once. Clones ranked in the top ten supply about 1% of the sample. Sequencing input: peripheral blood. The source of these receptors is a woman in her forties or fifties in a cohort sampled during active COVID-19.

DNA of the CDR3: TGTGCCAGCAGCCGAACTAGGACTGGGGCCAACGTCCTGACTTTC. It encodes CASSRTRTGANVLTF. V gene TRBV3-1 (or the pseudogene TRBV3-2) combines with J gene TRBJ2-6, with a tentative D call TRBD2 (5 bases). The V gene lost 4 bases and the J gene lost 2 bases, with 9 bases spanning the gap. This CDR3 comprises 15 residues. From germline, CDR1 is LGHDT and CDR2 YNNKEL (reference sequence).

This chain uses TRBV5-5 with TRBJ2-2; D is undetermined. The CDR3 extends over 13 amino acids. Germline values: CDR1 SGHKS, CDR2 YYEKEE (reference sequence). Trimming cost V 2 bases and J 8 bases, with 10 bases left between them. CDR3 nucleotides: TGTGCCAGCAGCTTTATGGAGACGGGGGAGCTGTTTTTT. Amino acid sequence: CASSFMETGELFF.

V usage is TRBV12-3 or TRBV12-4 and J usage is TRBJ1-6; D gene unclear. With 7 bases removed from V and 7 bases from J, the gap between germline ends came to 5 bases. This CDR3 comprises 11 residues. In DNA form, the CDR3 reads TGTGCCAGCACCAGAAATTCACCCCTCCACTTT. Protein sequence: CASTRNSPLHF.

The chain couples TRBV13 to TRBJ2-2; 8 positions match TRBD2. The CDR3 is 18 residues long. V shed 4 bases and J 6 bases; nucleotides not matched to a gene: 16. Germline V gene lookup returns CDR1 PRHDT and CDR2 FYEKMQ (reference sequence). The CDR3 here is CASSSIGSGKSNPGELFF. CDR3 in DNA: TGTGCCAGCAGCTCTATTGGTAGCGGGAAGTCAAACCCCGGGGAGCTGTTTTTT.

The V gene is TRBV5-1, the J gene TRBJ2-3, with a possible D match to TRBD2 (6 bases). This CDR3 is 16 amino acids long. V was clipped by 4 bases and J by 3 bases, with 18 bases between them. Germline values: CDR1 SGHRS, CDR2 YFSETQ. In DNA form, the CDR3 reads TGCGCCAGCAGCGCGCAGGGACTGGCGGGGACAGATACGCAGTATTTT. It is translated as CASSAQGLAGTDTQYF.

This clone showed up just a few times. The chain recombines TRBV4-1 with TRBJ2-1, with 11 bases that match TRBD2. Germline V gives CDR1 MGHRA, CDR2 YSYEKL. V lost 3 bases and J lost 4; bases outside the gene matches: 8. This CDR3 contains 17 residues. This CDR3 is CASSQPGLADQYNEQFF. CDR3 coding DNA: TGCGCCAGCAGCCAGCCGGGACTAGCGGACCAATACAATGAGCAGTTCTTC.

V is TRBV28 and J is TRBJ2-7, with 9 bases fitting TRBD2. J lost 4 bases, V lost 4 bases, and 11 bases had no gene match. This CDR3 is 16 amino acids long. Germline lookup yields CDR1 MDHEN and CDR2 SYDVKM. The CDR3 nucleotides read TGTGCCAGCAGTTCTGAGGAGTTAGCGGGAGCATACGAGCAGTACTTC. Its protein product is CASSSEELAGAYEQYF.

This clone appeared once. The chain employs TRBV3-1 (or the pseudogene TRBV3-2) and TRBJ2-5; TRBD1 matches at 9 bases. The V gene end was trimmed by 1 base and the J gene end by 4 bases; junction bases not matched to a gene: 7. CDR1 is LGHDT and CDR2 is YNNKEL in the germline V gene (reference sequence). The CDR3 length is 16 residues. The CDR3: CASSQVNRGRGETQYF. The CDR3 DNA reads TGTGCCAGCAGCCAAGTGAACAGGGGGCGCGGAGAGACCCAGTACTTC.

This clone was recorded once. The rearrangement joins TRBV27 to TRBJ1-2, with D possibly being TRBD1 (5 bases). V lost 4 bases and J lost 1, with 10 bases in between. Germline loops: CDR1 MNHEY, CDR2 SMNVEV (reference sequence). The CDR3 is 14 residues long. CDR3 protein: CASSYGRDNYGYTF. Written as DNA, the CDR3 is TGTGCCAGCAGTTACGGCAGGGATAACTATGGCTACACCTTC.

The chain employs TRBV6-1 and TRBJ2-1; 8 positions agree with TRBD2. Germline trimming cut 3 bases from V and 5 bases from J; bases unmatched to any gene: 9. Germline CDR1 is MNHNS and CDR2 is SASEGT. There are 16 residues in the CDR3. The CDR3 DNA reads as TGTGCCAGCAGTGACCGGGGGGGACGGTCAAACAATGAGCAGTTCTTC. It yields the protein CASSDRGGRSNNEQFF.

V is TRBV6-5 and J is TRBJ2-1; no clear D. The V end was cut by 2 bases, the J end by 5 bases, with 7 bases between. The CDR3 totals 13 residues. Germline CDR1 and CDR2: MNHEY and SVGAGI. CDR3 amino acids: CASSYNQDNEQFF. CDR3 coding DNA: TGTGCCAGCAGTTACAATCAGGACAATGAGCAGTTCTTC.

The chain joins TRBV28 to TRBJ2-1, with 7 bases lining up with TRBD2. The germline V gene has CDR1 MDHEN and CDR2 SYDVKM. The J segment lost 1 base and the V segment lost 5 bases, leaving 5 bases of the junction unmatched. This CDR3 comprises 15 residues. The CDR3 DNA is TGTGCCAGCAGTCCCGACGGGAGGTCCTACAATGAGCAGTTCTTC. Protein sequence: CASSPDGRSYNEQFF.

The CDR3 sequence: CASSSPGSGNTIYF. The CDR3 bases are TGTGCCAGCAGCTCCCCGGGGTCTGGAAACACCATATATTTT. The chain joins TRBV27 to TRBJ1-3, with no clear D. Germline assignment: CDR1 MNHEY and CDR2 SMNVEV (reference sequence). CDR3 length: 14 amino acids. V lost 6 bases, J lost 1 base, and 10 bases lay in between.

The chain uses TRBV7-2 and TRBJ2-7, with D perhaps TRBD2 (6 bases). Germline V gene lookup returns CDR1 SGHTA and CDR2 FQGNSA. CDR3 length equals 15 residues. Trimming took off 5 bases at V and 5 bases at J, with 19 bases between the two ends. DNA of the CDR3: TGTGCCAGCAGCGCCCCGTCCCGGGGGTGGGACGAGCAGTACTTC. This gives the protein CASSAPSRGWDEQYF.

The V gene is TRBV2, the J gene TRBJ2-7, with 12 bases fitting TRBD1. Germline trimming cut 9 bases from V and 5 bases from J; bases unmatched to any gene: 5. Germline CDR1 reads SNHLY; CDR2 reads FYNNEI. This CDR3 is 13 amino acids long. The CDR3 protein is CARRGTGGHEQYF. The DNA of the CDR3 is TGTGCCAGAAGGGGGACAGGGGGCCACGAGCAGTACTTC. The variable domain in full, with the rest retrieved from reference TRBV2 and TRBJ2-7, is EPEVTQTPSHQVTQMGQEVILRCVPISNHLYFYWYRQILGQKVEFLVSFYNNEISEKSEIFDDQFSVERPDGSNFTLKIRSTKLEDSAMYFCARRGTGGHEQYFGPGTRLTVT.

This sequence joins TRBV28 and TRBJ2-3; 12 positions agree with TRBD2. The CDR3 runs to 15 residues. Germline CDR1 is MDHEN and CDR2 is SYDVKM. V shed 10 bases and J 6 bases; nucleotides not matched to a gene: 11. In DNA, the CDR3 is TGTGCCACCCGAAGACTAGCGGGAGATCGCGATACGCAGTATTTT. It is translated as CATRRLAGDRDTQYF. Full variable domain (missing parts from reference TRBV28 and TRBJ2-3): DVKVTQSSRYLVKRTGEKVFLECVQDMDHENMFWYRQDPGLGLRLIYFSYDVKMKEKGDIPEGYSVSREKKERFSLILESASTNQTSMYLCATRRLAGDRDTQYFGPGTRLTVL.

This sequence joins TRBV27 and TRBJ1-2; TRBD1 aligns across 7 bases. The CDR3 sequence is 14 residues long. In germline, CDR1 is MNHEY, CDR2 SMNVEV (reference sequence). V shed 6 bases and J 0 bases; nucleotides not matched to a gene: 4. The CDR3 loop reads CASSPGQSNYGYTF. DNA of the CDR3: TGTGCCAGCAGCCCGGGACAGTCTAACTATGGCTACACCTTC.

The gene calls are TRBV29-1 and TRBJ2-1; the match to TRBD2 covers 11 bases. This CDR3 has 15 residues. CDR1 is SQVTM, CDR2 ANQGSEA, per germline. V trimming: 1 base; J trimming: 6 bases; junction bases outside the gene matches: 5. CDR3 region: CSVEGLAGPSNEQFF. The CDR3 bases are TGCAGCGTTGAAGGACTAGCGGGGCCTAGCAATGAGCAGTTCTTC.

The V gene is TRBV25-1, the J gene TRBJ2-6; D possibly corresponds to TRBD1 (5 bases). V gave up 4 bases and J gave up 2 bases, with 12 bases separating them. Germline values: CDR1 MGHDK, CDR2 SYGVNS. The CDR3 totals 16 residues. This CDR3 is CASSAFQGTGANVLTF. CDR3 in DNA: TGTGCCAGCAGTGCATTCCAGGGTACTGGGGCCAACGTCCTGACTTTC.

V gene TRBV30 combines with J gene TRBJ2-7, with a weak D call TRBD1 (5 bases). Trimming cost V 4 bases and J 4 bases, with 8 bases left between them. CDR1 is GTSNPN, CDR2 SVGIG, per germline (reference sequence). The CDR3 has 11 amino acids. This chain's CDR3 is CAWTRAYEQYF. The DNA for the CDR3 is TGTGCCTGGACCAGGGCGTACGAGCAGTACTTC.